This TCR beta chain is from a study of spatial heterogeneity in lung cancer. Notes on the study in general: Tumors with more nonsynonymous mutations had more expanded intratumoral alpha and beta TCRs. Tumor T cell coverage was estimated at 6% to 7% for alpha and roughly 14% for beta chains.

This clonotype was recorded at least ten times. Antigen unknown. The V end was cut by 4 bases, the J end by 8 bases, with 12 bases between. This CDR3 is 13 amino acids long. Documented time point: sample taken at primary tumor resection. Without sorting, whole RNA was sequenced from tumor, nontumor lung or frozen PBMC. From the 5' RACE reads, TCRdb called clonotypes with MiXCR, one entry per CDR3 protein. The data show some 100,000 distinct CDR3 sequences, 4.4% seen once. Sequencing was performed on lung tumor tissue, taken at surgery. This sequence was found in a male donor with early-stage non-small cell lung cancer. V and J are TRBV12-3 or TRBV12-4 and TRBJ2-1; D gene ambiguous. This CDR3 is CASSYYPQDEQFF. The CDR3 DNA is TGTGCCAGCAGTTACTACCCCCAGGATGAGCAGTTCTTC.